This T cell receptor (beta chain) was recorded in a study of technical replicates of blood from a handful of donors. V lost 3 bases, J lost 3 bases, and 11 bases stayed unmatched. CDR3 size: 19 residues. CDR1 KGHSH and CDR2 LQKENI come from the germline V gene. Profiled with immunoSEQ multiplex PCR; TCRdb holds only in-frame clones, not every one. The profile shows more than 65,000 clones, about 94% of them singletons. This receptor was obtained from a human donor in good health. The V and J genes are TRBV18 and TRBJ2-1, with 13 nucleotides matching TRBD2. Sequenced input: T cells isolated from PBMCs. The CDR3 reads CASSPWPGLAGKGYNEQFF. The CDR3 region has the DNA TGTGCCAGCTCACCGTGGCCGGGACTAGCGGGAAAGGGCTACAATGAGCAGTTCTTC. Full variable domain (outside the CDR3, taken from reference TRBV18 and TRBJ2-1): NAGVMQNPRHLVRRRGQEARLRCSPMKGHSHVYWYRQLPEEGLKFMVYLQKENIIDESGMPKERFSAEFPKEGPSILRIQQVVRGDSAAYFCASSPWPGLAGKGYNEQFFGPGTRLTVL.